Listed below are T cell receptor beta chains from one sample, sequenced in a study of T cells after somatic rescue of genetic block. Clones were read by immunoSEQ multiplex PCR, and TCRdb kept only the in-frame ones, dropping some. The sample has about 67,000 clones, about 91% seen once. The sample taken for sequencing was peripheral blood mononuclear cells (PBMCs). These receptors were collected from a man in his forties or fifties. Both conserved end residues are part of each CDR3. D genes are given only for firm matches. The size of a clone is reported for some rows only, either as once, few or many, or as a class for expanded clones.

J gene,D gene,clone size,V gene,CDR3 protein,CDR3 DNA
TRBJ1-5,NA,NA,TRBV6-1,CASSAGRLNGNQPQHF,TGTGCCAGCAGTGCCGGTCGTCTAAATGGCAATCAGCCCCAGCATTTT
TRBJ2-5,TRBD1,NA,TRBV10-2,CASSEGGFGETQYF,TGCGCCAGCAGTGAAGGGGGCTTTGGCGAGACCCAGTACTTC
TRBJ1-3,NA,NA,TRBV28,CASSSPHTGNTIYF,TGTGCCAGCAGTTCACCCCACACTGGAAACACCATATATTTT
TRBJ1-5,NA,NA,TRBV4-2,CASSQVRGSNSNQPQHF,TGTGCCAGCAGCCAGGTGCGCGGCAGCAATAGCAATCAGCCCCAGCATTTT
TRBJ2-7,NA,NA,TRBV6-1,CATQQENFYEQYF,TGTGCCACCCAACAGGAAAACTTCTACGAGCAGTACTTC
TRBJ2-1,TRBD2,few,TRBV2,CASRSGGAYNEQFF,TGTGCCAGCAGGAGCGGGGGGGCCTACAATGAGCAGTTCTTC
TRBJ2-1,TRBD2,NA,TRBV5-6,CASSTASGRPIEQFF,TGTGCCAGCAGCACAGCTAGCGGGCGACCAATTGAGCAGTTCTTC
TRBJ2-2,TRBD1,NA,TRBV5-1,CASREEGQGRPRTGELFF,TGCGCCAGCAGGGAGGAGGGACAGGGCCGCCCTAGGACCGGGGAGCTGTTTTTT
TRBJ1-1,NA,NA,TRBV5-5,CASSLAPGRNTEAFF,TGTGCCAGCAGCTTGGCCCCGGGGAGGAACACTGAAGCTTTCTTT
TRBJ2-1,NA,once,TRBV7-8,CASSLGDGSNYNEQFF,TGTGCCAGCAGCTTAGGAGACGGCAGCAATTACAATGAGCAGTTCTTC
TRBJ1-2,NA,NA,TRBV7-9,CASSSDAGGHGYTF,TGTGCCAGCAGCTCCGACGCCGGGGGCCATGGCTACACCTTC
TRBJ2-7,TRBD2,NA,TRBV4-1,CASSQVSGLAGLLIYEQYF,TGCGCCAGCAGCCAAGTCTCGGGACTAGCGGGGCTGCTAATCTACGAGCAGTACTTC
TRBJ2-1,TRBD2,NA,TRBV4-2,CASSITSGANNEQFF,TGTGCCAGCAGCATTACTAGCGGGGCGAACAATGAGCAGTTCTTC
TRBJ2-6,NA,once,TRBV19,CASSSGRAGANVLTF,TGTGCCAGTAGTTCGGGGCGCGCTGGGGCCAACGTCCTGACTTTC
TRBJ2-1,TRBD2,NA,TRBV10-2,CASSDRLAGVGNEQFF,TGCGCCAGCAGTGACAGGTTAGCGGGAGTGGGCAATGAGCAGTTCTTC
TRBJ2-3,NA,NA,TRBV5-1,CASSLVSDTQYF,TGCGCCAGCAGCTTGGTGTCAGATACGCAGTATTTT
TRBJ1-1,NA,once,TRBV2,CASAELGTEAFF,TGTGCCAGCGCCGAACTCGGCACTGAAGCTTTCTTT
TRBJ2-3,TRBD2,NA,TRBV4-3,CASSPGLAGGPGTDTQYF,TGCGCCAGCAGCCCTGGACTAGCGGGAGGGCCTGGCACAGATACGCAGTATTTT
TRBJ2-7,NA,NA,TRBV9,CASSLSGVAYEQYF,TGTGCCAGCAGTCTTAGCGGAGTGGCCTACGAGCAGTACTTC
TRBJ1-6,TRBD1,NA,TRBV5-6,CASSSYRTGRSPLHF,TGTGCCAGCAGCTCCTACAGGACAGGGCGCTCACCCCTCCACTTT
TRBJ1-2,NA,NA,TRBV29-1,CSVEDGYGYTF,TGCAGCGTAGAGGACGGCTATGGCTACACCTTC
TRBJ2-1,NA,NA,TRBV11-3,CASSRRQANNEQFF,TGTGCCAGCAGCCGCCGCCAGGCCAACAATGAGCAGTTCTTC
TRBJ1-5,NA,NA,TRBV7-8,CASSLAGGENQPQHF,TGTGCCAGCAGCTTAGCGGGGGGAGAGAATCAGCCCCAGCATTTT
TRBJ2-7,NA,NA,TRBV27,CASRSIDSYEQYF,TGTGCCAGCAGGTCGATCGACAGCTACGAGCAGTACTTC
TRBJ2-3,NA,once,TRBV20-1,CSASWPDTQYF,TGCAGTGCTAGTTGGCCAGATACGCAGTATTTT
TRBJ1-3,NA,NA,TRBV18,CASSPPAGDSGNTIYF,TGTGCCAGCTCACCACCGGCCGGCGACTCTGGAAACACCATATATTTT
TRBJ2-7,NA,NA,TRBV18,CASSVDRATYEQYF,TGTGCCAGCTCAGTAGACAGAGCGACCTACGAGCAGTACTTC
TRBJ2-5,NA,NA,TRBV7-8,CASSLVPPDETQYF,TGTGCCAGCAGCTTAGTTCCTCCGGACGAGACCCAGTACTTC
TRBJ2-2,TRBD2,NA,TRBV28,CASRAGGASGVTGELFF,TGTGCCAGCAGGGCAGGGGGGGCTAGCGGGGTCACCGGGGAGCTGTTTTTT
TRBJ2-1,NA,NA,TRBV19,CASSIGVQYNEQFF,TGTGCCAGTAGTATAGGGGTACAGTACAATGAGCAGTTCTTC
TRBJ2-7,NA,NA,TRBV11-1,CASSLEYRPLEQYF,TGTGCCAGCAGCTTAGAGTACAGACCGTTGGAGCAGTACTTC
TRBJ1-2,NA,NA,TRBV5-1,CASSPLYRERGYGYTF,TGCGCCAGCAGCCCACTGTACAGGGAGCGAGGATATGGCTACACCTTC